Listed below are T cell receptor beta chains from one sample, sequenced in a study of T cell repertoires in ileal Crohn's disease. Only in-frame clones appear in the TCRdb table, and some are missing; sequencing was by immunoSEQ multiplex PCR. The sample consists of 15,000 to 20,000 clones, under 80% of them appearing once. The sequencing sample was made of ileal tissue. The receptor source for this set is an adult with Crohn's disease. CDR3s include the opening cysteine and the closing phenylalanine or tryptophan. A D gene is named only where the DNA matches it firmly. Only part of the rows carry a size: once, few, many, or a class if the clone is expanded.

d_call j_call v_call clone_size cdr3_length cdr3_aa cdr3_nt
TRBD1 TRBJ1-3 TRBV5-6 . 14 CASRRQGSGNTIYF TGTGCCAGCAGGCGACAGGGAAGTGGAAACACCATATATTTT
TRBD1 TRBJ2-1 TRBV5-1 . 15 CASRRDRATYNEQFF TGCGCCAGCAGACGGGACAGGGCCACCTACAATGAGCAGTTCTTC
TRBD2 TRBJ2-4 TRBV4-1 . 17 CASSQDLSGGAKNIQYF TGCGCCAGCAGCCAAGATTTGTCGGGGGGAGCCAAAAACATTCAGTACTTC
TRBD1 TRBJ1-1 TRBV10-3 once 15 CAISDPGTGWTEAFF TGTGCCATCAGTGACCCCGGGACAGGGTGGACTGAAGCTTTCTTT
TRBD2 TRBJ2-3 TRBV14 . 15 CASSPSGTRGDTQYF TGTGCCAGCAGCCCTTCCGGGACTAGAGGCGATACGCAGTATTTT
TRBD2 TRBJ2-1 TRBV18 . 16 CASSPGTSGRYNEQFF TGTGCCAGCTCACCAGGGACTAGCGGGAGGTACAATGAGCAGTTCTTC
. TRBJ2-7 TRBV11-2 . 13 CASSPSRGHEQYF TGTGCCAGCAGCCCGAGCAGGGGCCACGAGCAGTACTTC
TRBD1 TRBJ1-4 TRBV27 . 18 CASSFANRGRRTNEKLFF TGTGCCAGCAGTTTCGCGAACAGGGGGCGAAGAACTAATGAAAAACTGTTTTTT
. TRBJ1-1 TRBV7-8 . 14 CASSSQGAGTEAFF TGTGCCAGCAGCTCACAGGGTGCAGGAACTGAAGCTTTCTTT
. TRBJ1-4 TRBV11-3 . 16 CASSEVAGATNEKLFF TGTGCCAGCAGCGAAGTAGCAGGGGCAACTAATGAAAAACTGTTTTTT
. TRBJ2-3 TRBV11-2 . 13 CASSQGSTDTQYF TGTGCCAGCAGCCAGGGTAGCACAGATACGCAGTATTTT
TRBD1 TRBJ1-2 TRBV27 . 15 CATKSVGQGDAGYTF TGTGCCACCAAGTCGGTAGGACAGGGTGATGCGGGCTACACCTTC
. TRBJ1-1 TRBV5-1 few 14 CASSLGGGGTEAFF TGCGCCAGCAGCTTGGGCGGGGGCGGAACTGAAGCTTTCTTT
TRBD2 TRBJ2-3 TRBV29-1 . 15 CSVDTSGGRGDTQYF TGCAGCGTTGACACTAGCGGGGGGAGAGGAGATACGCAGTATTTT
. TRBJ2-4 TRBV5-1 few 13 CASSPTTKNIQYF TGCGCCAGCAGCCCAACGACTAAAAACATTCAGTACTTC
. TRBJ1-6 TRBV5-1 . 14 CASSLGPINSPLHF TGCGCCAGCAGCTTGGGGCCGATTAATTCACCCCTCCACTTT
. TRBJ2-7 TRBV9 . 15 CASSEGTGHSYEQYF TGTGCCAGCAGCGAGGGGACGGGACACTCCTACGAGCAGTACTTC
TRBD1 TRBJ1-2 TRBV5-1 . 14 CASSILQGNYGYTF TGCGCCAGCAGCATCCTACAGGGGAACTATGGCTACACCTTC
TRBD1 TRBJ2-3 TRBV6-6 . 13 CASRDRGPDTQYF TGTGCCAGCAGAGACAGGGGGCCGGATACGCAGTATTTT
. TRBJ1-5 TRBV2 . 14 CASSERTENQPQHF TGTGCCAGCAGTGAACGGACAGAGAATCAGCCCCAGCATTTT
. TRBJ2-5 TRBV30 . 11 CAWTGGETQYF TGTGCCTGGACAGGGGGGGAGACCCAGTACTTC
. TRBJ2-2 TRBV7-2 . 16 CASLRRLESGTGELFF TGTGCCAGCCTCCGGAGGCTAGAGAGCGGGACCGGGGAGCTGTTTTTT
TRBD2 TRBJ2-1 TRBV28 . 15 CASSLRGGLGNEQFF TGTGCCAGCAGTTTACGGGGGGGCTTGGGTAATGAGCAGTTCTTC
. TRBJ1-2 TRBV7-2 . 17 CASSSFVSEGRRAGYTF TGTGCCAGCAGCTCGTTTGTCTCGGAGGGTAGGAGAGCTGGCTACACCTTC
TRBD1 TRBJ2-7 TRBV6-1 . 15 CASSIQGTNSYEQYF TGTGCCAGCAGTATACAGGGGACCAACTCCTACGAGCAGTACTTC
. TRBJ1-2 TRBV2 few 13 CASSGGGIYGYTF TGTGCCAGCAGTGGCGGAGGGATCTATGGCTACACCTTC
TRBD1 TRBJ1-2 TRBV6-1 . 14 CASSETGGDYGYTF TGTGCCAGCAGCGAAACAGGGGGTGACTATGGCTACACCTTC
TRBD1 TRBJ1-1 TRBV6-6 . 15 CASKGTGGSNTEAFF TGTGCCAGCAAAGGGACAGGGGGATCGAACACTGAAGCTTTCTTT
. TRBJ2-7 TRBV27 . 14 CASRDRDKFYEQYF TGTGCCTCTCGGGACCGGGACAAGTTCTACGAGCAGTACTTC
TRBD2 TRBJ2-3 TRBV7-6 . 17 CASSLVLAGGRTDTQYF TGTGCCAGCAGCTTAGTGCTAGCGGGGGGACGCACAGATACGCAGTATTTT
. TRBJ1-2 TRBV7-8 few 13 CASSPDSVGGYTF TGTGCCAGCAGCCCTGACAGCGTTGGGGGCTACACCTTC
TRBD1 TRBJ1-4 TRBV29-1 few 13 CSVPGTGQEKLFF TGCAGCGTCCCCGGGACAGGACAAGAAAAACTGTTTTTT
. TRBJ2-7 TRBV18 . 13 CASSPDRSYEQYF TGTGCCAGCTCACCGGACAGATCCTACGAGCAGTACTTC
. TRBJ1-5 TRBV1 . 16 CTSSQDLRGGNQPQHF TGCACCAGCAGCCAAGATTTAAGGGGTGGCAATCAGCCCCAGCATTTT
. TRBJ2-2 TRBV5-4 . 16 CASSLSGRGPTGELFF TGTGCCAGCAGCTTGTCTGGCAGGGGTCCGACCGGGGAGCTGTTTTTT
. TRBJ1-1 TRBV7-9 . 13 CASSLGQNTEAFF TGTGCCAGCAGCTTAGGGCAGAACACTGAAGCTTTCTTT
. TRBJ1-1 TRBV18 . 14 CASSPVSYATEAFF TGTGCCAGCTCACCAGTGTCCTACGCCACTGAAGCTTTCTTT
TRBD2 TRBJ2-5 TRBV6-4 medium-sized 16 CASSDSTSGGAETQYF TGTGCCAGCAGTGACTCGACTAGCGGGGGGGCAGAGACCCAGTACTTC
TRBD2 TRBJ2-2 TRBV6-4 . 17 CASSEGLAGDGTGELFF TGTGCCAGCAGCGAGGGACTAGCGGGAGATGGTACCGGGGAGCTGTTTTTT
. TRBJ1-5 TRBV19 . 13 CASRGSFNQPQHF TGTGCCAGTAGGGGCAGTTTCAATCAGCCCCAGCATTTT
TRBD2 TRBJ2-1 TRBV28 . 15 CASTLAGDSYNEQFF TGTGCCAGCACCTTAGCGGGAGACTCCTACAATGAGCAGTTCTTC
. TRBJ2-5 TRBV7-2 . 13 CASSPTPSGTQYF TGTGCCAGCAGCCCCACTCCGAGCGGGACCCAGTACTTC
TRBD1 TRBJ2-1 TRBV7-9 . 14 CASSLTWTGNEQFF TGTGCCAGCAGCCTCACGTGGACAGGGAATGAGCAGTTCTTC
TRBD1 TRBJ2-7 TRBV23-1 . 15 CASSHSGTGGFEQYF TGCGCCAGCAGTCATTCCGGGACAGGGGGCTTCGAGCAGTACTTC
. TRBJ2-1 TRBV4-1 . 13 CASSQTEYNEQFF TGCGCCAGCAGCCAAACCGAGTACAATGAGCAGTTCTTC
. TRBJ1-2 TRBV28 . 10 CASSRYGYTF TGTGCCAGCAGTCGCTATGGCTACACCTTC
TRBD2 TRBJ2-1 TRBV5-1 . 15 CASSLTGTSGNEQFF TGCGCCAGCAGCCTCACCGGGACTAGCGGCAATGAGCAGTTCTTC
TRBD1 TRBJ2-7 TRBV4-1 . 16 CASSQVAGQGFREQYF TGCGCCAGCAGCCAGGTGGCGGGACAGGGTTTTCGCGAGCAGTACTTC
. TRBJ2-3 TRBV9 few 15 CASRTGTSRTDTQYF TGTGCCAGCAGAACCGGGACATCAAGGACAGATACGCAGTATTTT
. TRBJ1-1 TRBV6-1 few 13 CASSDGGDGLAFF TGTGCCAGCAGTGACGGAGGGGACGGGTTGGCTTTCTTT
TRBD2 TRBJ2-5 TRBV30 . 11 CAWAGGETQYF TGTGCCTGGGCGGGGGGGGAGACCCAGTACTTC
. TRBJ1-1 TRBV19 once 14 CASTSGNWNTEAFF TGTGCCAGTACCTCAGGGAATTGGAACACTGAAGCTTTCTTT